This record covers a single T cell receptor beta chain. The data originate from a study of cytomegalovirus exposure and HLA in healthy donors. The CDR3 is 14 amino acids. Per the germline V gene, CDR1 is SNHLY and CDR2 is FYNNEI. The V end lost 8 bases, the J end lost 0 bases, and 11 bases lay between the germline ends. 60 Vbeta and 13 Jbeta primers were used in PCR. Repertoires were generated with immunoSEQ multiplex PCR, while TCRdb's copy carries only in-frame clones and drops some. This sample carries roughly 150,000 clones, around 72% of them seen once, and the ten largest clones take approximately 2%.

The TCR comes from a man aged 40-55 years in good health and CMV-seronegative. Sequencing was performed on PBMCs. This chain joins TRBV2 and TRBJ1-3; D is perhaps TRBD1 (5 bases). The CDR3 bases are TGTGCCAGCTTACAGGAGATCTCTGGAAACACCATATATTTT. Protein product: CASLQEISGNTIYF. Together with reference TRBV2 and TRBJ1-3, the CDR3 gives the full variable domain: EPEVTQTPSHQVTQMGQEVILRCVPISNHLYFYWYRQILGQKVEFLVSFYNNEISEKSEIFDDQFSVERPDGSNFTLKIRSTKLEDSAMYFCASLQEISGNTIYFGEGSWLTVV.